This entry is about one TCR beta chain. Its antigen is unknown. The data are from a study of CXCR3-negative and CXCR3-positive naive CD8 T cells. Study in general: Every library held about 1.5 +/- 0.3 million TRB reads, and the total came to roughly 150 million. Notes on the study in general: Cryopreserved cells partially lost CXCR3 expression, and fresh PBMCs were used in most assays. TRB CDR3s of CXCR3-positive naive cells were more hydrophobic than those of CXCR3-negative naive cells.

The CDR3 is made up of 15 amino acids. TRB cDNA libraries were made by UMI-labeled 5' RACE. With the 5' RACE reads reprocessed, TCRdb shows one record per CDR3 protein and no DNA. The listing contains some 110,000 distinct CDR3 sequences. Input material: naive CXCR3+ CD8+ T cells from blood. The sample's subset: CD45RO-CCR7+CD27+CD95- naive CD8+ T cells expressing CXCR3 (TNR3+). The source of this sequence is a human donor in good health. Some clones in this sample may be carry-over from other donors' samples. The V call is TRBV12-3 or TRBV12-4, the J call TRBJ2-3; the TRBD2 assignment by TCRdb is unverifiable without DNA. The CDR3 region is CASSVTAGEADTQYF.